These 17 T cell receptor beta chains originate from one sample sequenced in a study of T cell responses to AZD1222 COVID-19 vaccine (dated by TCRdb to 2020 to 2022). The time point label, as the study defines it: about 28 days (+/-7) after the second vaccine dose. Library construction relied on the immunoSEQ multiplex PCR assay. The table comes from immuneACCESS by way of TCRdb, which keeps in-frame sequences with V and J called. Part of the clones is missing from these tables; in studies checked, under half for an unresolved V gene and the rest for unknown reasons. The sample has around 140,000 clones on record, 86% of them singletons. About 5.4% of the sample comes from the top ten. Source: peripheral blood, taken 28 days after the second AZD1222 dose. The receptor set was obtained from an adult who received the AZD1222 COVID-19 vaccine.

V usage is TRBV27 and J usage is TRBJ1-4, with a tentative D call TRBD1 (6 bases). This CDR3 region has 16 residues. Trimming left V 2 bases short and J 4 bases short, with 14 bases between. Germline V lookup: CDR1 MNHEY, CDR2 SMNVEV (reference sequence). The CDR3 here is CASSLAGAKGNEKLFF. In DNA, the CDR3 is TGTGCCAGCAGTTTAGCAGGGGCGAAGGGTAATGAAAAACTGTTTTTT.

The V and J genes are TRBV19 and TRBJ2-1; TRBD2 matches at 7 bases. CDR1 LNHDA and CDR2 SQIVND come from the germline V gene (reference sequence). Trimming at V came to 5 bases and at J to 5 bases, leaving 6 bases not matched to a gene. The CDR3 loop spans 14 amino acids. The CDR3 DNA reads as TGTGCCAGTAGTTCCCGAGCGGGGCACAATGAGCAGTTCTTC. This sequence encodes CASSSRAGHNEQFF.

This clone has a handful of counts. The chain recombines TRBV6-5 with TRBJ1-1; D gene uncertain. V was pared by 4 bases and J by 4 bases, with 10 bases between. This CDR3 region has 13 residues. Per germline, CDR1 MNHEY and CDR2 SVGAGI. The CDR3 bases are TGTGCCAGCAGTTCACTAGGCGGCACTGAAGCTTTCTTT. This codes for CASSSLGGTEAFF.

V gene TRBV5-6 combines with J gene TRBJ2-5; 10 positions match TRBD1. The germline gives CDR1 SGHDT, CDR2 YYEEEE. After removal of 4 bases from V and 4 bases from J, the junction contained 10 bases not matched to a gene. This CDR3 has 16 amino acids. CDR3 in amino acids: CASSPRDRGRGETQYF. In DNA, the CDR3 is TGTGCCAGCAGCCCCCGGGACAGGGGAAGGGGAGAGACCCAGTACTTC.

This clone was seen once. The chain uses TRBV6-5 and TRBJ1-4; possible D gene TRBD1, 5 bases. Germline CDR1 MNHEY, CDR2 SVGAGI. The V end was cut by 8 bases, the J end by 8 bases, with 18 bases between. The CDR3 length is 14 residues. For the CDR3, the DNA is TGTGCCAGCTCTCCCCGTGGGGGTGGGGAAAAACTGTTTTTT. It codes for CASSPRGGGEKLFF.

V and J are TRBV28 and TRBJ2-3; weak D call: TRBD2 (5 bases). The germline V gene encodes CDR1 MDHEN and CDR2 SYDVKM. The CDR3 is made up of 12 amino acids. V dropped 3 bases and J dropped 8 bases, with 9 bases sitting between them. In DNA, the CDR3 is TGTGCCAGCAGTTTCTCGGGATTTACGCAGTATTTT. This encodes CASSFSGFTQYF.

The chain is built from TRBV6-4 and TRBJ1-4; 7 positions agree with TRBD1. The CDR3 runs to 14 residues. Germline CDR1 reads MRHNA; CDR2 reads SNTAGT. Trimming removed 5 bases from V and 7 bases from J; junction bases left unmatched: 7. CDR3 nucleotide sequence: TGTGCCAGCAGTAAAGGGGGCGCAGGTGAAAAACTGTTTTTT. This gives the protein CASSKGGAGEKLFF.

The chain employs TRBV5-1 and TRBJ1-1; D uncertain. Germline V gives CDR1 SGHRS, CDR2 YFSETQ. The CDR3 totals 13 residues. V dropped 4 bases and J dropped 1 base, with 8 bases sitting between them. CDR3 in DNA: TGCGCCAGCAGCGACCAGCAGAACACTGAAGCTTTCTTT. Encoded protein: CASSDQQNTEAFF. Complete variable domain (other parts from reference TRBV5-1 and TRBJ1-1): KAGVTQTPRYLIKTRGQQVTLSCSPISGHRSVSWYQQTPGQGLQFLFEYFSETQRNKGNFPGRFSGRQFSNSRSEMNVSTLELGDSALYLCASSDQQNTEAFFGQGTRLTVV.

The chain employs TRBV9 and TRBJ2-2; no firm D call. The CDR3 has 14 amino acids. The V gene lost 4 bases and the J gene lost 5 bases, with 12 bases spanning the gap. Germline loops: CDR1 SGDLS, CDR2 YYNGEE. CDR3 DNA: TGTGCCAGCAGCACACTACGAGAGACCGGGGAGCTGTTTTTT. Translating it yields CASSTLRETGELFF.

CDR3 nucleotide sequence: TGTGCCAGCAGCCAAGTTGTACACGAGCAGTACTTC. It encodes CASSQVVHEQYF. This rearrangement joins TRBV3-1 (or the pseudogene TRBV3-2) to TRBJ2-7; D remains ambiguous. V was cut by 1 base and J by 5 bases, with 6 bases left in between. CDR3 length: 12 residues. Germline values: CDR1 LGHDT, CDR2 YNNKEL (reference sequence).

Worth noting for this clone: The junction shows a germline mismatch at one end, possibly a read error. The CDR3 reads CSVEGPANYGYTF. Written as DNA, the CDR3 is TGCAGCGTCGAAGGCCCAGCTAACTATGGCTACACCTTC. This sequence joins TRBV29-1 and TRBJ1-2, with D uncertain. CDR3 length: 13 amino acids. Looked up from germline, CDR1 is SQVTM and CDR2 is ANQGSEA.

This clone has only one observation. Germline is not matched at one junction end, which may reflect a read error. Here the CDR3 reads CASSYTDRGQLTFF. CDR3 DNA sequence: TGTGCCAGCAGCTATACTGACAGGGGGCAACTCACTTTCTTC. The chain links TRBV3-1 (or the pseudogene TRBV3-2) to TRBJ1-2; the match to TRBD1 covers 10 bases. CDR3 length: 14 residues. Germline values: CDR1 LGHDT, CDR2 YNNKEL (reference sequence).

The chain links TRBV29-1 to TRBJ2-1; TRBD1 matches at 7 bases. The CDR3 runs 13 residues. Trimming at V came to 2 bases and at J to 5 bases, leaving 3 bases not matched to a gene. Germline CDR1 is SQVTM and CDR2 is ANQGSEA. CDR3 DNA: TGCAGCGTTGAATGGCAGGGGGACAATGAGCAGTTCTTC. This sequence encodes CSVEWQGDNEQFF.

The chain recombines TRBV10-3 with TRBJ1-6; no definite D call. This CDR3 contains 14 residues. The germline gives CDR1 ENHRY, CDR2 SYGVKD. Deletions cut 6 bases from V and 7 bases from J, with 13 bases between. CDR3 amino acids: CAIRQDGVNSPLHF. CDR3 nucleotides: TGTGCCATCAGGCAGGACGGGGTAAATTCACCCCTCCACTTT.

CDR3 in DNA: TGTGCCAGCAGCCAATCGGGACAGGGAATATATGGCTACACCTTC. Translated: CASSQSGQGIYGYTF. The chain couples TRBV16 to TRBJ1-2, with 9 bases aligning to TRBD1. With V trimmed by 0 bases and J by 5 bases, 4 bases remained unmatched. CDR1 is KGHSY, CDR2 FQNENV, per germline. This CDR3 spans 15 amino acids.

The V call is TRBV27, the J call TRBJ1-2; D gene unclear. Trimming pared 5 bases from V and 5 bases from J, leaving 12 bases between. Germline V CDR1 and CDR2: MNHEY, SMNVEV (reference sequence). The CDR3 spans 13 residues. The CDR3 DNA reads TGTGCCAGCAGTCCGATAACCAAATATGGCTACACCTTC. Its protein product is CASSPITKYGYTF.

The chain has TRBV5-1 and TRBJ1-1, with D tentatively TRBD1 (5 bases). CDR3 length equals 14 residues. Trimming pared 2 bases from V and 0 bases from J, leaving 8 bases between. Germline values: CDR1 SGHRS, CDR2 YFSETQ. CDR3 coding DNA: TGCGCCAGCAGCTTCACAGGTATGAACACTGAAGCTTTCTTT. Translation gives CASSFTGMNTEAFF.